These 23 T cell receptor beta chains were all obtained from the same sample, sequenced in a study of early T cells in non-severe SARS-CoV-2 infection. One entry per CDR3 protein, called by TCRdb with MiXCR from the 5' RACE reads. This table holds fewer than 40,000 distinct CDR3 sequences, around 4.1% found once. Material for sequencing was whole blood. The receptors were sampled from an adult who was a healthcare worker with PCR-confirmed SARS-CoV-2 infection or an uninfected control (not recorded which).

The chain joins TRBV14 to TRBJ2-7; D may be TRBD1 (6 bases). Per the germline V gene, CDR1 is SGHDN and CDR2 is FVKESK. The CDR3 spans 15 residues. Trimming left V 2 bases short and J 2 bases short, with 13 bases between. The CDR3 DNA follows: TGTGCCAGCAGCCAAAGAGTGGGGGCGGCCTACGAGCAGTACTTC. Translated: CASSQRVGAAYEQYF.

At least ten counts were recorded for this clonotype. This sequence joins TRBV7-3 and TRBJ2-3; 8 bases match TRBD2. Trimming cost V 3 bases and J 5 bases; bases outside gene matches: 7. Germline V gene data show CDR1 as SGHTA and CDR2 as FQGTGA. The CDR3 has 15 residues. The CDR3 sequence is CASSLDSSGKDTQYF. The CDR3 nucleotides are TGTGCCAGCAGCTTGGATAGTAGCGGGAAAGATACGCAGTATTTT.

The CDR3 loop is CASSNRPTSGPYNEQFF. CDR3 sequence (DNA): TGTGCCAGCAGCAACCGGCCGACTAGCGGGCCTTACAATGAGCAGTTCTTC. The chain combines TRBV21-1 with TRBJ2-1; whether TRBD2, the table's D call, matches the DNA was not checked. TRBV21-1 is marked as a pseudogene. This CDR3 contains 17 residues.

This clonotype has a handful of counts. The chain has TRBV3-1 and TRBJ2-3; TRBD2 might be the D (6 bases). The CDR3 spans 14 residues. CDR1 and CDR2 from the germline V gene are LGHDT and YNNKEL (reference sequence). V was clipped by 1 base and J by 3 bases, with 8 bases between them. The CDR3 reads CASSQALATDTQYF. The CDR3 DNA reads TGTGCCAGCAGCCAAGCACTAGCTACAGATACGCAGTATTTT.

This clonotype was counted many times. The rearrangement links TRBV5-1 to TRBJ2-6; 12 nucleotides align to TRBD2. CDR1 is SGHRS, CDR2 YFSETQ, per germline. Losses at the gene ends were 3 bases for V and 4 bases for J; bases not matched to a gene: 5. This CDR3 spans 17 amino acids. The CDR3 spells CASSSTSGRSGANVLTF. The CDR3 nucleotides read TGCGCCAGCAGCTCAACTAGCGGGAGGTCGGGGGCCAACGTCCTGACTTTC.

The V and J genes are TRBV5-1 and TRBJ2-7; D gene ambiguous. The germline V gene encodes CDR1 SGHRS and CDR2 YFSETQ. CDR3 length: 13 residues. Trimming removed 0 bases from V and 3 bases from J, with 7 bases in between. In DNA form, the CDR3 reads TGCGCCAGCAGCTTGGGCTCCCTCTACGAGCAGTACTTC. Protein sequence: CASSLGSLYEQYF.

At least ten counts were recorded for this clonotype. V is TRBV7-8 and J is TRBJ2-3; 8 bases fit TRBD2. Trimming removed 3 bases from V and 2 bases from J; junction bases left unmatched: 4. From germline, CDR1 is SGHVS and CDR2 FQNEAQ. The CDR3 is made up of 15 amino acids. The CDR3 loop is CASSFSTSATDTQYF. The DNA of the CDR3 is TGTGCCAGCAGCTTCTCGACTAGCGCCACAGATACGCAGTATTTT.

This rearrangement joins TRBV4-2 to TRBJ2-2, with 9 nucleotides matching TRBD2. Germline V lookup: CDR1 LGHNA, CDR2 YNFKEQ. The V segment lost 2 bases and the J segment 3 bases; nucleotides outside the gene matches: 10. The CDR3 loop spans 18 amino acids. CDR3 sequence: CASSQSNSGSGYTGELFF. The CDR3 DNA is TGTGCCAGCAGCCAATCAAATAGCGGGAGTGGATACACCGGGGAGCTGTTTTTT.

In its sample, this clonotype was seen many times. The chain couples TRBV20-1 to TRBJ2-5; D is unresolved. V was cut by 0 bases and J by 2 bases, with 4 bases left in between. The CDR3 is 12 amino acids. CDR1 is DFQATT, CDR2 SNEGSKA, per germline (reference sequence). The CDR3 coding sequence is TGCAGTGCTAGAGACCTGCAAGAGACCCAGTACTTC. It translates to CSARDLQETQYF.

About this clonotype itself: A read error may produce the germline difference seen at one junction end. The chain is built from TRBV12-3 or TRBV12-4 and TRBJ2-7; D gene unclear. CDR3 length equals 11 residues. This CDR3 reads CASRLGYEQYF. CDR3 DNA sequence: TGTGCCAGCAGATTAGGCTACGAGCAGTACTTC.

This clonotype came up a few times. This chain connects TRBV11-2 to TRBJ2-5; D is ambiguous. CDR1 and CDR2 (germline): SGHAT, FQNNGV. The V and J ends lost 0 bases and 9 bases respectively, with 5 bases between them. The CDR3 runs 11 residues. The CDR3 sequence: CASSLDDAQYF. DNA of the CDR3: TGTGCCAGCAGCTTAGATGACGCCCAGTACTTC. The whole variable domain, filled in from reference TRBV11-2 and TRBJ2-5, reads EAGVAQSPRYKIIEKRQSVAFWCNPISGHATLYWYQQILGQGPKLLIQFQNNGVVDDSQLPKDRFSAERLKGVDSTLKIQPAKLEDSAVYLCASSLDDAQYFGPGTRLLVL.

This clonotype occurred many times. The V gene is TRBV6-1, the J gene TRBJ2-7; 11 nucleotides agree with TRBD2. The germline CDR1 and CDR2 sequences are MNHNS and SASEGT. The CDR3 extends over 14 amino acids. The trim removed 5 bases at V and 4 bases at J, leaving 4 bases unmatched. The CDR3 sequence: CASSTSGSRYEQYF. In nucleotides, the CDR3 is TGTGCCAGCAGTACTAGCGGGAGCAGGTACGAGCAGTACTTC.

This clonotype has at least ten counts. The CDR3 region has the DNA TGTGCCAGCAGCTTAGCGGGGCCGGGGAGGGAGCAGTACTTC. Protein sequence: CASSLAGPGREQYF. The rearrangement links TRBV7-6 to TRBJ2-7; D might be TRBD2 (6 bases). The CDR3 is made up of 14 amino acids. CDR1 is SGHVS and CDR2 is FNYEAQ in the germline V gene. Trimming took off 0 bases at V and 7 bases at J, with 13 bases between the two ends.

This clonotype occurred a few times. Here the CDR3 DNA reads TGTGCCAGCAGCTTCCTAGCGGGGGGTAACAATGAGCAGTTCTTC. Its translation is CASSFLAGGNNEQFF. This sequence joins TRBV7-2 and TRBJ2-1; the match to TRBD2 covers 11 bases. The CDR3 is made up of 15 amino acids. V dropped 3 bases and J dropped 5; count of bases not matched to a gene: 3. Germline loops: CDR1 SGHTA, CDR2 FQGNSA.

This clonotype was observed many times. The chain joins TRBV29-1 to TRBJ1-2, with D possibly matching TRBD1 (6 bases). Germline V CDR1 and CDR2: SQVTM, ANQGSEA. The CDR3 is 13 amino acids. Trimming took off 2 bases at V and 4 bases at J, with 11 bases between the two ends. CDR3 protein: CSVEYGGGYGYTF. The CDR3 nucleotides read TGCAGCGTTGAATATGGAGGGGGCTATGGCTACACCTTC.

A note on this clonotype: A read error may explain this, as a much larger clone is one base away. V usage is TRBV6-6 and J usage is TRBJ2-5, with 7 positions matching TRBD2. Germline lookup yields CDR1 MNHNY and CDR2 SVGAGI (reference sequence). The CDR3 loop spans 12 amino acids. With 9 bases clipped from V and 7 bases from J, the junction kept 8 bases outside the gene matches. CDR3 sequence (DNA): TGTGCCAGTGAGGTAGGGGAGGGGACCCAGTACTTC. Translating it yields CASEVGEGTQYF.

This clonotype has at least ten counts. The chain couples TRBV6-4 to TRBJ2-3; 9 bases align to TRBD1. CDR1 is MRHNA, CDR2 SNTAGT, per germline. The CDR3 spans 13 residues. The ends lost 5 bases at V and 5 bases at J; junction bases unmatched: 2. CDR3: CASSTGGEDTQYF. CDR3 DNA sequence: TGTGCCAGCAGTACAGGGGGCGAAGATACGCAGTATTTT.

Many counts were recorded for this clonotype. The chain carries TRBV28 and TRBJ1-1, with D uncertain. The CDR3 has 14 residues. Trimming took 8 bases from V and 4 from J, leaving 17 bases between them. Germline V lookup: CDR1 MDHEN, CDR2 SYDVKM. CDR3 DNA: TGTGCCAGCGGCCCCGGCTCCTTGGGCACTGAAGCTTTCTTT. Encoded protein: CASGPGSLGTEAFF.

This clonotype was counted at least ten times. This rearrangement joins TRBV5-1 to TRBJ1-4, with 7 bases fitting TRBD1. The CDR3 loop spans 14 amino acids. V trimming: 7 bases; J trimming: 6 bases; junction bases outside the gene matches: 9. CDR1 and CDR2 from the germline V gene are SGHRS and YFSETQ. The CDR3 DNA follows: TGCGCCAGCGGGGCGACAGGGAGGGATGAAAAACTGTTTTTT. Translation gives CASGATGRDEKLFF.

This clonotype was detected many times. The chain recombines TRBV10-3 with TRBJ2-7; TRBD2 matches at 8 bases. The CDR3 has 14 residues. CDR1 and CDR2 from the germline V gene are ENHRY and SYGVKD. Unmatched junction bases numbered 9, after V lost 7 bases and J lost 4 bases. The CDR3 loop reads CAINAGLEGYEQYF. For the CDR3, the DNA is TGTGCCATCAACGCGGGACTAGAGGGTTACGAGCAGTACTTC.

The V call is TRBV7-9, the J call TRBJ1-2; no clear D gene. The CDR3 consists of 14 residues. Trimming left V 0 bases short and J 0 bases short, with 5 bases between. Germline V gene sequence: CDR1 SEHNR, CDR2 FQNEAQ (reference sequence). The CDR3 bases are TGTGCCAGCAGCTTAGCGGAAGCTAACTATGGCTACACCTTC. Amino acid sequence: CASSLAEANYGYTF.

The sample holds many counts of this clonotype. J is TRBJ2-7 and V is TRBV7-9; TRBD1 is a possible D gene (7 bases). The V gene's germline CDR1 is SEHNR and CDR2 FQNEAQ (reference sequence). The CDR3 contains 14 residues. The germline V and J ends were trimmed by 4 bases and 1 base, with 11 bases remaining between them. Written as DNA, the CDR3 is TGTGCCAGCAGCTCGCGGGACAGATCCTACGAGCAGTACTTC. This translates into CASSSRDRSYEQYF. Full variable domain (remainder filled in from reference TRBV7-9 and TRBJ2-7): DTGVSQNPRHKITKRGQNVTFRCDPISEHNRLYWYRQTLGQGPEFLTYFQNEAQLEKSRLLSDRFSAERPKGSFSTLEIQRTEQGDSAMYLCASSSRDRSYEQYFGPGTRLTVT.

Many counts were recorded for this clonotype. The CDR3: CASSFRLSTDTQYF. CDR3 nucleotides: TGTGCCAGCAGCTTCCGACTCAGCACAGATACGCAGTATTTT. V usage is TRBV5-4 and J usage is TRBJ2-3, with D hard to call. Trimming cost V 2 bases and J 0 bases, with 7 bases left between them. Germline values: CDR1 SGHNT, CDR2 YYREEE (reference sequence). The CDR3 covers 14 residues. The variable domain in full, completed from reference TRBV5-4 and TRBJ2-3, reads ETGVTQSPTHLIKTRGQQVTLRCSSQSGHNTVSWYQQALGQGPQFIFQYYREEENGRGNFPPRFSGLQFPNYSSELNVNALELDDSALYLCASSFRLSTDTQYFGPGTRLTVL.